A selection of T cell receptor beta chains follows, all from one sample in a study of CD8 T cells in ankylosing spondylitis. From the 5' RACE reads, TCRdb called clonotypes with MiXCR, one entry per CDR3 protein. The data hold 85,000 to 100,000 distinct CDR3 sequences, with about 9.1% observed a single time. The sample consisted of blood, either unsorted or a sorted T cell fraction (not recorded which). The source of these receptors is a male donor with ankylosing spondylitis or in good health (not recorded which). The CDR3 runs from the conserved cysteine through the conserved F or W.

v_gene,j_gene,CDR3aa
TRBV24-1,TRBJ2-6,CATSDPLLSGANVLTF
TRBV20-1,TRBJ2-1,CSAGAFTSGGGNEQFF
TRBV29-1,TRBJ2-2,CSVLTSGGTGELFF
TRBV27,TRBJ1-1,CASSSTWAGGKNTEAFF
TRBV19,TRBJ2-4,CASMEVAQNIQYF
TRBV7-2,TRBJ2-1,CASSLRLAGSDEQFF
TRBV2,TRBJ1-4,CASSETGNEKLFF
TRBV5-1,TRBJ1-6,CASSPGLSSDSPLHF
TRBV5-6,TRBJ1-2,CASSLPGTSGYGYTF
TRBV28,TRBJ2-3,CASSLSNRDTQYF
TRBV7-9,TRBJ1-1,CASSPASQGEAFF
TRBV20-1,TRBJ1-1,CSARGQGAKFSTEAFF
TRBV6-5,TRBJ2-2,CASSYSNPGELFF
TRBV9,TRBJ2-2,CASSEPGEGGGTGELFF
TRBV20-1,TRBJ2-7,CSACGGGLKDEQYF
TRBV20-1,TRBJ2-5,CSARGQETQYF
TRBV12-3/TRBV12-4,TRBJ2-3,CASTFAGVGDTQYF
TRBV3-1,TRBJ2-5,CASSQGSTGETQYF
TRBV7-2,TRBJ2-3,CASSTGGGSFTDTQYF
TRBV20-1,TRBJ1-5,CSAPTAGRLNQPQHF
TRBV28,TRBJ2-4,CASSPVHSSLAKNIQYF
TRBV19,TRBJ1-5,CASSVRQGWQPQHF
TRBV2,TRBJ2-3,CASSSAGTSDTDTQYF
TRBV28,TRBJ2-2,CASRTEIANTGELFF
TRBV5-1,TRBJ2-7,CASRLGGINEQYF
TRBV5-1,TRBJ2-2,CASSFGAGGELFF
TRBV9,TRBJ2-1,CASSTGDEQFF
TRBV28,TRBJ1-2,CASSSGTGTGGYTF